This T cell receptor (beta chain) emerged from a study of T-cell reconstitution after alpha-beta-depleted transplantation in children. Study results and limitations: Expanded clones from the graft, numbering several hundred, reportedly supplied alpha-beta T cells about two months after transplant.

Germline CDR1 reads LGHDT; CDR2 reads YNNKEL (reference sequence). Trimming at V came to 5 bases and at J to 3 bases, leaving 8 bases not matched to a gene. This CDR3 comprises 16 residues. Many counts were recorded for this clonotype. The antigen remains unidentified. Preparing the TCRbeta library involved the use of unique molecular identifiers. Via MiXCR, TCRdb re-called the PCR reads, giving one row per CDR3 protein. The sample includes approximately 97,000 distinct CDR3 sequences, around 6.1% of them seen just once. V usage is TRBV3-1 and J usage is TRBJ2-2, with 8 bases aligning to TRBD1. The starting material was PBMCs, mostly from graft donor cells, obtained 60 days after TCRalphabeta/CD19-depleted stem cell transplant. The clonotype originates from a female patient aged 2-9 years who had a stem cell transplant for Fanconi anemia, so the T cells may come from the graft donor. The CDR3 sequence: CASSSRAGGYTGELFF. The CDR3 bases are TGTGCCAGCAGCTCCCGGGCAGGGGGCTACACCGGGGAGCTGTTTTTT.